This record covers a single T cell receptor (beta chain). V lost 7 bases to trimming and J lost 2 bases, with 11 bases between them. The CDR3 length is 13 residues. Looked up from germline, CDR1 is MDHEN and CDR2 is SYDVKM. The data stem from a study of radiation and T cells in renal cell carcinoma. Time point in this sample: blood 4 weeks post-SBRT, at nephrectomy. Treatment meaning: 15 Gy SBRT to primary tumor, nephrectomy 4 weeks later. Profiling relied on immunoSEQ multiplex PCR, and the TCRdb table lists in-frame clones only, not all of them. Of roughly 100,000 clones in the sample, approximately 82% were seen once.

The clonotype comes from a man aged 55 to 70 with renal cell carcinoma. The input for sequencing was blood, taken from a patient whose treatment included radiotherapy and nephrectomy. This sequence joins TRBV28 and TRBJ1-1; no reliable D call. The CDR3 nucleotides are TGTGCCAGCACGCGACGTGGTAACACTGAAGCTTTCTTT. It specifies CASTRRGNTEAFF.